The next 8 T cell receptor beta chains were all read from a single sample in a study of T cell responses to AZD1222 COVID-19 vaccine. Repertoires were generated with immunoSEQ multiplex PCR, while TCRdb's copy carries only in-frame clones and drops some. The repertoire has about 100,000 clones, 80% to 90% of them found once; the top ten carry about 8.7%. The sequences come from peripheral blood, collected on day 0 of AZD1222 vaccination. The receptors were sampled from an adult in good health.

V usage is TRBV6-5 and J usage is TRBJ1-4, with 8 bases lining up with TRBD1. This CDR3 has 13 residues. Unmatched junction bases numbered 10, after V lost 11 bases and J lost 8 bases. In germline, CDR1 is MNHEY, CDR2 SVGAGI. The CDR3 nucleotides read TGTGCCGGGGGGGACAGGATCAGGGAAAAACTGTTTTTT. Its protein product is CAGGDRIREKLFF.

This clone was recorded only once. V gene TRBV7-2 combines with J gene TRBJ2-7; 8 bases map to TRBD2. Looked up from germline, CDR1 is SGHTA and CDR2 is FQGNSA. J lost 0 bases, V lost 3 bases, and 4 bases had no gene match. The CDR3 covers 15 residues. The CDR3 loop reads CASSFISGSSYEQYF. Written as DNA, the CDR3 is TGTGCCAGCAGCTTCATAAGCGGGAGCTCCTACGAGCAGTACTTC.

The DNA for the CDR3 is TGCGCCAGCAGCGCCCGCACTTCAGGACAGTTCTATGGCTACACCTTC. Translating gives CASSARTSGQFYGYTF. V and J are TRBV4-1 and TRBJ1-2; weak D call: TRBD1 (6 bases). Trimming left V 5 bases short and J 4 bases short, with 20 bases between. The CDR3 totals 16 residues. Germline loops: CDR1 MGHRA, CDR2 YSYEKL.

The chain joins TRBV6-1 to TRBJ1-1; D is ambiguous. The V and J ends lost 2 bases and 3 bases respectively, with 10 bases between them. This CDR3 is built from 14 residues. From germline, CDR1 is MNHNS and CDR2 SASEGT. The CDR3: CASSEPGLDTEAFF. As DNA, the CDR3 is TGTGCCAGCAGTGAACCGGGTTTGGACACTGAAGCTTTCTTT.

The rearrangement joins TRBV27 to TRBJ2-4, with TRBD1 matching over 10 bases. Germline CDR1 is MNHEY and CDR2 is SMNVEV (reference sequence). The CDR3 is made up of 15 amino acids. The V gene end was trimmed by 5 bases and the J gene end by 7 bases; junction bases not matched to a gene: 8. CDR3 amino acids: CASSRPGQGRNIQYF. CDR3 coding DNA: TGTGCCAGCAGTCGCCCGGGACAGGGGAGGAACATTCAGTACTTC.

The CDR3 coding sequence is TGCGCCAGCAGCTCTAGCGGGAGGGCAGATACGCAGTATTTT. It translates to CASSSSGRADTQYF. This chain joins TRBV5-1 and TRBJ2-3; 12 bases align to TRBD2. Losses at the gene ends were 3 bases for V and 4 bases for J; bases not matched to a gene: 0. The CDR3 runs to 14 residues. The germline gives CDR1 SGHRS, CDR2 YFSETQ.

The CDR3 sequence is CASSPQLRETQYF. DNA of the CDR3: TGTGCCAGCAGCCCGCAACTACGGGAGACCCAGTACTTC. The gene calls are TRBV7-7 and TRBJ2-5; D is undetermined. V was clipped by 5 bases and J by 5 bases, with 12 bases between them. The germline gives CDR1 SSHAT, CDR2 FNYEAQ (reference sequence). This CDR3 has 13 residues.

This chain uses TRBV7-2 with TRBJ1-2; D is ambiguous. Trimming pared 2 bases from V and 8 bases from J, leaving 15 bases between. In germline, CDR1 is SGHTA, CDR2 FQGNSA. The CDR3 totals 14 residues. CDR3 nucleotide sequence: TGTGCCAGCAGCTTAAATAGCGGTGATTGGGGCTACACCTTC. Protein sequence: CASSLNSGDWGYTF.